The 16 T cell receptor beta chains listed next were all sequenced from one sample in a study of OX40 agonist ivuxolimab in advanced cancers. Here immunoSEQ multiplex PCR was the method, and the copy in TCRdb shows in-frame clones only, minus some. The table includes around 40,000 clones, 75% to 85% detected once. Sequences were derived from CD4+ or CD8+ T cells sorted from blood, sampled in a trial of the OX40 agonist ivuxolimab. The receptors were sampled from an adult with an advanced solid tumor such as melanoma, head and neck, liver or kidney cancer.

V gene TRBV27 combines with J gene TRBJ2-7; D is possibly TRBD2 (6 bases). The CDR3 has 16 amino acids. V lost 2 bases and J 6 bases, leaving 20 bases between the germline ends. Germline CDR1 is MNHEY and CDR2 is SMNVEV (reference sequence). The CDR3, as DNA: TGTGCCAGCAGTTTAGCCTTGAGCGGAGGGGCGGGCGAGCAGTACTTC. Protein sequence: CASSLALSGGAGEQYF.

Only one count was recorded for this clone. The gene calls are TRBV5-4 and TRBJ1-4, with D possibly being TRBD1 (6 bases). V was shortened by 4 bases and J by 8 bases, with 12 bases between the two germline ends. Germline assignment: CDR1 SGHNT and CDR2 YYREEE (reference sequence). There are 13 residues in the CDR3. The CDR3 is CASSTGQREKLFF. The CDR3 DNA reads as TGTGCCAGCAGCACGGGACAAAGGGAAAAACTGTTTTTT.

The chain joins TRBV14 to TRBJ1-2; 7 nucleotides agree with TRBD1. Germline loops: CDR1 SGHDN, CDR2 FVKESK. J lost 4 bases, V lost 2 bases, and 4 bases had no gene match. This CDR3 comprises 14 residues. The DNA for the CDR3 is TGTGCCAGCAGCCAAATTGGACAGGTCTATGGCTACACCTTC. It translates to CASSQIGQVYGYTF.

The chain couples TRBV5-4 to TRBJ1-2; 8 positions agree with TRBD1. This CDR3 comprises 16 residues. The germline V gene has CDR1 SGHNT and CDR2 YYREEE (reference sequence). The V segment lost 3 bases and the J segment 7 bases; nucleotides outside the gene matches: 14. The CDR3 sequence is CASSSTAKDRGFGYTF. The DNA of the CDR3 is TGTGCCAGCAGCTCGACCGCTAAAGACAGGGGTTTTGGCTACACCTTC.

The chain recombines TRBV28 with TRBJ2-7; perhaps TRBD2 as D (6 bases). V was trimmed by 7 bases and J by 4 bases, leaving 14 bases between them. Germline lookup yields CDR1 MDHEN and CDR2 SYDVKM. The CDR3 loop spans 13 amino acids. DNA of the CDR3: TGTGCCAGCACCCCACTCGGGGGTTACGAGCAGTACTTC. It is translated as CASTPLGGYEQYF.

The chain uses TRBV7-2 and TRBJ2-1; D remains unclear. Trimming shortened V by 5 bases and J by 8 bases, and 10 bases separated the two germline ends. CDR3 size: 12 residues. Germline loops: CDR1 SGHTA, CDR2 FQGNSA. The CDR3 DNA is TGTGCCAGCAGCCCCCTTGGCGATGAGCAGTTCTTC. Translation gives CASSPLGDEQFF.

This clone was counted a single time. CDR3 sequence reads: CSAQVSAEAFF. The CDR3 DNA reads TGCAGTGCCCAAGTTTCTGCGGAAGCTTTCTTT. This chain links TRBV20-1 with TRBJ1-1; no definite D call. The CDR3 runs to 11 residues. Trimming stripped 6 bases from V and 8 bases from J, with 13 bases between. CDR1 is DFQATT, CDR2 SNEGSKA, per germline (reference sequence).

The rearrangement uses TRBV5-1 and TRBJ2-3; 7 bases map to TRBD1. Germline CDR1 is SGHRS and CDR2 is YFSETQ. V lost 0 bases and J lost 6; bases outside the gene matches: 10. The CDR3 spans 16 residues. CDR3 protein: CASSLEGRGTVDTQYF. The CDR3 nucleotides read TGCGCCAGCAGCTTGGAAGGCAGGGGGACCGTTGATACGCAGTATTTT.

CDR3 sequence reads: CASSEGGGSGANVLTF. DNA of the CDR3: TGTGCCAGCAGCGAGGGTGGGGGCTCTGGGGCCAACGTCCTGACTTTC. The rearrangement joins TRBV9 to TRBJ2-6; D assignment may be TRBD1 or TRBD2 (5 bases each). The V end lost 3 bases, the J end lost 0 bases, and 10 bases lay between the germline ends. The CDR3 has 16 amino acids. Germline CDR1 SGDLS, CDR2 YYNGEE.

The chain employs TRBV5-6 and TRBJ1-3; 7 nucleotides line up with TRBD1. Trimming at V came to 6 bases and at J to 4 bases, leaving 7 bases not matched to a gene. The CDR3 totals 14 residues. CDR1 is SGHDT, CDR2 YYEEEE, per germline. CDR3 sequence reads: CASTQDRAGNTIYF. The DNA of the CDR3 is TGTGCCAGCACCCAAGACAGGGCCGGAAACACCATATATTTT.

In this sample, this clone turned up a few times. The V and J genes are TRBV7-2 and TRBJ1-6; a possible D gene is TRBD1 (6 bases). Germline V gene lookup returns CDR1 SGHTA and CDR2 FQGNSA. This CDR3 region has 15 residues. Between the trimmed V and J ends, which lost 5 bases and 2 bases, there was a span of 10 bases. CDR3 coding DNA: TGTGCCAGCAGCCCCCCAGGGGCCTATAATTCACCCCTCCACTTT. As protein: CASSPPGAYNSPLHF.

The J gene is TRBJ2-5, the V gene TRBV10-3; D perhaps matches TRBD1 (6 bases). This CDR3 has 15 amino acids. The ends were cut back, 5 bases at V and 3 bases at J, with 16 bases in the middle. In germline, CDR1 is ENHRY, CDR2 SYGVKD. The CDR3: CAISTSGTNKETQYF. The CDR3 bases are TGTGCCATCAGTACATCCGGGACAAATAAAGAGACCCAGTACTTC.

The chain combines TRBV14 with TRBJ2-7; TRBD1 matches 9 bases. CDR3 size: 17 residues. CDR1 is SGHDN and CDR2 is FVKESK in the germline V gene. The V gene end was trimmed by 5 bases and the J gene end by 1 base; junction bases not matched to a gene: 12. CDR3 sequence (DNA): TGTGCCAGCAGCTACGGACAGGGGAGAAGAAAGTCCTACGAGCAGTACTTC. This sequence encodes CASSYGQGRRKSYEQYF.

This sequence joins TRBV11-2 and TRBJ2-7; no clear D. This CDR3 is 15 amino acids long. V lost 0 bases to trimming and J lost 2 bases, with 11 bases between them. The germline V gene encodes CDR1 SGHAT and CDR2 FQNNGV. The CDR3 here is CASSLDPAFTYEQYF. The DNA of the CDR3 is TGTGCCAGCAGCTTAGACCCTGCCTTCACCTACGAGCAGTACTTC.

This clone has a handful of counts. The chain recombines TRBV12-2 with TRBJ2-7; TRBD2, the D gene given by the table, was not confirmed from the DNA. TRBV12-2 is tagged as a pseudogene. The CDR3 spans 13 residues. The CDR3 DNA follows: TGTGCTCCCGTGGGAGTCCCGTATTACGAGCAGTACTTC. Amino acids: CAPVGVPYYEQYF.

The rearrangement uses TRBV21-1 and TRBJ2-1; no check of the table's D call, TRBD1, against the DNA was made. TRBV21-1 is annotated as a pseudogene. The CDR3 spans 20 residues. CDR3 DNA sequence: TGTGCCAGCAGCAAAGGGCTAGGGGGACGGCAACCTCCGAGGATGTGGTTTCAGTTCTTC. This encodes CASSKGLGGRQPPRMWFQFF.